The entry that follows covers one T cell receptor (beta chain) sequence. Trimming at V came to 6 bases and at J to 3 bases, leaving 3 bases not matched to a gene. Germline V gene lookup returns CDR1 SGHNT and CDR2 YYREEE (reference sequence). The CDR3 runs 13 residues. These data are taken from a study of blood T cell repertoires in COVID-19. For the study at large: Sample material is recorded as cDNA or gDNA derived from T cells, B-cell-depleted T cells, or PBMCs.

The repertoire was sequenced with immunoSEQ multiplex PCR; TCRdb's copy has only in-frame clones and lacks some. Here the sample spans 40,000 or so clones, 91% being singletons. The genes are TRBV5-4 and TRBJ2-1; the match to TRBD2 covers 7 bases. Sequenced: peripheral blood. This TCR derives from a woman in her twenties or thirties in a cohort sampled during active COVID-19. The CDR3 sequence: CASIGGSYNEQFF. CDR3 nucleotides: TGTGCCAGCATCGGCGGGAGCTACAATGAGCAGTTCTTC.